This TCR beta chain originates from a study of T cells in Graves' hyperthyroidism and ophthalmopathy. Study outcomes and limitations: Ophthalmopathy onset followed model prediction by a median about 6.9 months. Most thyroid-expanded clonotypes above 0.001 were also found in blood.

The V and J ends lost 5 bases and 2 bases respectively, with 11 bases between them. This CDR3 region has 14 residues. CDR1 MDHEN and CDR2 SYDVKM come from the germline V gene. Ophthalmopathy patients had Clinical Activity Score at least 3, NOSPECS grade at least 4, duration under 3 months. Orbital computed tomography and thyroid ultrasound, together with serum TRAb and thyroxine and clinical symptoms, were used for diagnoses. It was RNA transcripts that yielded the amplified TCR beta CDR3 regions. When the TCR CDR3 underwent first-round RT-PCR, the HTBI primer set was used. TCRdb analysed the multiplex PCR reads with MiXCR anew, one entry per CDR3 protein. The table has 330,000 or so distinct CDR3 sequences, roughly a fifth seen once. On this clonotype itself: Its specificity is not known.

This TCR derives from a man aged 45-65 years with Graves' ophthalmopathy. What was sequenced was blood. The V gene is TRBV28, the J gene TRBJ2-3; D uncertain. The CDR3 loop reads CASSPNEDTDTQYF. DNA for the CDR3: TGTGCCAGCAGTCCCAATGAAGACACAGATACGCAGTATTTT.